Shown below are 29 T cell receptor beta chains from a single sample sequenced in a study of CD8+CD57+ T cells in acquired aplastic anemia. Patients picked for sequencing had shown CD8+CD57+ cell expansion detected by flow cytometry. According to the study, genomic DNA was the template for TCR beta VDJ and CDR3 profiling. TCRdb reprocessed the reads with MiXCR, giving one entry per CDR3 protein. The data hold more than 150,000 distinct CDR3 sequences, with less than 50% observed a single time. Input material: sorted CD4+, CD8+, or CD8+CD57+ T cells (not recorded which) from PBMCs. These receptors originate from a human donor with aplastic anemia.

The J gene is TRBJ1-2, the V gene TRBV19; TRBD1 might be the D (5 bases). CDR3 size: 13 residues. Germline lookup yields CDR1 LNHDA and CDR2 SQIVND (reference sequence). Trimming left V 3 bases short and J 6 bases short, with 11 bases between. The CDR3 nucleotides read TGTGCCAGTAGTATCATCGGGGACGATGGCTACACCTTC. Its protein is CASSIIGDDGYTF.

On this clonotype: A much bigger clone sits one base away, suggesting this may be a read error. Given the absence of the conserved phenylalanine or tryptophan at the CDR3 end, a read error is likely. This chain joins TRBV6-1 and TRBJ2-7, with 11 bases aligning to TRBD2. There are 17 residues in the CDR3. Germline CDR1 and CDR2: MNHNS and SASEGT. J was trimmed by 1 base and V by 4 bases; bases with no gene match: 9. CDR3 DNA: TGTGCCAGCAGTGTCAGACTAGCGGGAATGAGGTCCTACGAGCAGTACCTC. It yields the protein CASSVRLAGMRSYEQYL.

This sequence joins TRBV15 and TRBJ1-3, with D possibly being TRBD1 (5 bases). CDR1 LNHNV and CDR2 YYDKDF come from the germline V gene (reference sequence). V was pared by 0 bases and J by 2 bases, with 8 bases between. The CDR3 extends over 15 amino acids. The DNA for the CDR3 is TGTGCCACCAGCAGAGATGGCAGGGCTGGAAACACCATATATTTT. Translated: CATSRDGRAGNTIYF. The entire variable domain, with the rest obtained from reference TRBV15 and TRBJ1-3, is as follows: DAMVIQNPRYQVTQFGKPVTLSCSQTLNHNVMYWYQQKSSQAPKLLFHYYDKDFNNEADTPDNFQSRRPNTSFCFLDIRSPGLGDTAMYLCATSRDGRAGNTIYFGEGSWLTVV.

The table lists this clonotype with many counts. CDR3: CASSFGTSGTSEQYF. DNA of the CDR3: TGTGCCAGCAGCTTCGGGACTAGCGGGACGTCGGAGCAGTACTTC. The V gene is TRBV11-2, the J gene TRBJ2-7, with 13 bases matching TRBD2. Trimming removed 3 bases from V and 7 bases from J; junction bases left unmatched: 6. CDR1 SGHAT and CDR2 FQNNGV come from the germline V gene. The CDR3 has 15 amino acids.

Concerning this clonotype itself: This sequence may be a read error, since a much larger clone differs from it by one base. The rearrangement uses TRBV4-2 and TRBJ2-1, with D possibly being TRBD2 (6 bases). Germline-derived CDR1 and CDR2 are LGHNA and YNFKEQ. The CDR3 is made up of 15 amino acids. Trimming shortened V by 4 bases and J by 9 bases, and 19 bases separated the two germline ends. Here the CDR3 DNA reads TGTGCCAGCAGCCTCTTAACGGGAGTTAACAGTGAGCAGTTCTTC. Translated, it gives CASSLLTGVNSEQFF.

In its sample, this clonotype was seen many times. For the CDR3, the DNA is TGTGCCGCAGGACTAGCGGGAGGAAATGAGCAGTTCTTC. This gives the protein CAAGLAGGNEQFF. The chain has TRBV6-1 and TRBJ2-1; 14 bases align to TRBD2. The CDR3 has 13 amino acids. Per germline, CDR1 MNHNS and CDR2 SASEGT. Trimming took 11 bases from V and 7 from J; bases not matched to a gene: 4.

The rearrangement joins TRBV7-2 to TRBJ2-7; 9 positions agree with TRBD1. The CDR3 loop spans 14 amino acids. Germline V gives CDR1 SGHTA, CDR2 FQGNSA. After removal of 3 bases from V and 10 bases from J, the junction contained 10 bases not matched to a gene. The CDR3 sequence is CASSLGTGTYGQYF. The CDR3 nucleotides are TGTGCCAGCAGCTTGGGGACAGGGACCTACGGACAGTACTTC. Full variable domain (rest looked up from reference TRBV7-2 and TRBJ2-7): GAGVSQSPSNKVTEKGKDVELRCDPISGHTALYWYRQSLGQGLEFLIYFQGNSAPDKSGLPSDRFSAERTGGSVSTLTIQRTQQEDSAVYLCASSLGTGTYGQYFGPGTRLTVT.

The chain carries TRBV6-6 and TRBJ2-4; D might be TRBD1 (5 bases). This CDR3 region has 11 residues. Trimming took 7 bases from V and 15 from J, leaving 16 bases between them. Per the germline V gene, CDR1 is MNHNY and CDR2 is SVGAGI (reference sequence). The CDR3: CASIRGSGLYF. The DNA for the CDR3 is TGTGCCAGCATTCGTGGGTCAGGGTTGTACTTC.

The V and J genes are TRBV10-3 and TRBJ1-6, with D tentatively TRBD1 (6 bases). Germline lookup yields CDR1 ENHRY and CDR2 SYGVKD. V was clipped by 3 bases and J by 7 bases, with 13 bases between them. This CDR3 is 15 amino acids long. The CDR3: CAISDRTAGNSPLHF. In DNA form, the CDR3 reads TGTGCCATCAGTGATCGGACAGCAGGAAATTCACCCCTCCACTTT.

In DNA form, the CDR3 reads TGTGCCAGCTCACCAGACAGCACCGAGGATTCACCCCTCCACTTT. This codes for CASSPDSTEDSPLHF. The V call is TRBV18, the J call TRBJ1-6; D possibly corresponds to TRBD1 (5 bases). This CDR3 region has 15 residues. Per germline, CDR1 KGHSH and CDR2 LQKENI. Trimming pared 2 bases from V and 8 bases from J, leaving 13 bases between.

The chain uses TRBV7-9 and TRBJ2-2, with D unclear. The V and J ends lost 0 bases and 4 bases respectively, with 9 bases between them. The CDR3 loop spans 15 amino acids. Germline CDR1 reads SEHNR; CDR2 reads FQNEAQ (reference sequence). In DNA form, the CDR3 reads TGTGCCAGCAGCTTAGCCGTCGGTGGCACCGGGGAGCTGTTTTTT. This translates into CASSLAVGGTGELFF.

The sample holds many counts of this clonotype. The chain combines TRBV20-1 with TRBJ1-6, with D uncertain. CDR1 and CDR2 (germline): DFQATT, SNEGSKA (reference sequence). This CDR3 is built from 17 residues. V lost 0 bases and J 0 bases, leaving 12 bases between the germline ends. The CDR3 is CSARETGLSSYNSPLHF. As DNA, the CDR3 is TGCAGTGCTAGAGAGACCGGGCTTAGCTCCTATAATTCACCCCTCCACTTT.

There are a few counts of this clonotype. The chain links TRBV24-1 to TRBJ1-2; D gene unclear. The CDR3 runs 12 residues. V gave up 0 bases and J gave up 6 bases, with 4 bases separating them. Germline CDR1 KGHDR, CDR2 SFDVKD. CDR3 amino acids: CATSDLTHGYTF. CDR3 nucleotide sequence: TGTGCCACCAGTGATTTGACTCATGGCTACACCTTC.

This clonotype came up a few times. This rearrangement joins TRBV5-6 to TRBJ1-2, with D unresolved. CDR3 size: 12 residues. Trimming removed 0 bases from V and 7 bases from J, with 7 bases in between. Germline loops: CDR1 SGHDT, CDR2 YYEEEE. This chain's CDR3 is CASSLAQGGYTF. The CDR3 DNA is TGTGCCAGCAGCTTGGCCCAAGGTGGCTACACCTTC.

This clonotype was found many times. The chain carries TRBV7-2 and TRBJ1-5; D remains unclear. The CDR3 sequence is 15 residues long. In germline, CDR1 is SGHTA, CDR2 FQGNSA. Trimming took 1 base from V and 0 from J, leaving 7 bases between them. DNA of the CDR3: TGTGCCAGCAGCTTAGTCCCGGATAGCAATCAGCCCCAGCATTTT. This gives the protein CASSLVPDSNQPQHF.

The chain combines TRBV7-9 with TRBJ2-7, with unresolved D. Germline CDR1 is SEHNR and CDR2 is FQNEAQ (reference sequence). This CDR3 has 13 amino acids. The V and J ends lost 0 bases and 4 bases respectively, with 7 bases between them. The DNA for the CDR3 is TGTGCCAGCAGCTTAGCCCCAGTTTACGAGCAGTACTTC. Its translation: CASSLAPVYEQYF.

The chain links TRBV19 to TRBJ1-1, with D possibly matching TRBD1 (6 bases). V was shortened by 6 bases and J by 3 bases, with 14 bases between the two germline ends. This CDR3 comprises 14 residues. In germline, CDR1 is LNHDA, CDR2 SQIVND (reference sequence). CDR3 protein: CASRLLGGHTEAFF. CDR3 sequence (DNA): TGTGCCAGTAGGCTACTTGGGGGCCACACTGAAGCTTTCTTT.

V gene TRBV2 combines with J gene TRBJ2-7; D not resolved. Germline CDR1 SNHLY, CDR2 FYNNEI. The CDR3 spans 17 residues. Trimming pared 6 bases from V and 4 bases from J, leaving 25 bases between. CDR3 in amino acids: CASSPTGPVIQQYEQYF. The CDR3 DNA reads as TGTGCCAGCAGCCCCACCGGTCCCGTTATACAACAGTACGAGCAGTACTTC.

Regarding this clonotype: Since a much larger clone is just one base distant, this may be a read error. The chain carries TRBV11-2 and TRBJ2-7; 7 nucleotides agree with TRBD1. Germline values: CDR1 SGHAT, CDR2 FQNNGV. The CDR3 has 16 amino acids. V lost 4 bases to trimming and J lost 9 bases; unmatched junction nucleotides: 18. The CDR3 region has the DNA TGTGCCAGCAGCTCCTCTTTCAGTGGCGGACAGGCCAGGCAGTACTTC. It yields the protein CASSSSFSGGQARQYF.

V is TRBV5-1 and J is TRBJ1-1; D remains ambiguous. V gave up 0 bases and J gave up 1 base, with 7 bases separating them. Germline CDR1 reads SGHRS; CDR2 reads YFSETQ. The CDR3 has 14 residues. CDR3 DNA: TGCGCCAGCAGCTTGGACCTAACGAACACTGAAGCTTTCTTT. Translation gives CASSLDLTNTEAFF.

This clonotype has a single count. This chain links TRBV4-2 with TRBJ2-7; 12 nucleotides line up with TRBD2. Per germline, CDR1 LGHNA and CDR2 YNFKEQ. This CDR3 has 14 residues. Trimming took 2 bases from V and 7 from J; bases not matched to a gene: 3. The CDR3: CASSQLAGGGEQYF. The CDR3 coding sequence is TGTGCCAGCAGCCAACTAGCGGGAGGGGGTGAGCAGTACTTC.

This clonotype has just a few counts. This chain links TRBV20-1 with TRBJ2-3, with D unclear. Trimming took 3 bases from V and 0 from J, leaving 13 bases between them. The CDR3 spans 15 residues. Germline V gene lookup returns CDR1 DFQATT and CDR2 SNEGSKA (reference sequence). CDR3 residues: CSASLLPISTDTQYF. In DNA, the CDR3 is TGCAGTGCTAGTCTACTACCCATTAGCACAGATACGCAGTATTTT.

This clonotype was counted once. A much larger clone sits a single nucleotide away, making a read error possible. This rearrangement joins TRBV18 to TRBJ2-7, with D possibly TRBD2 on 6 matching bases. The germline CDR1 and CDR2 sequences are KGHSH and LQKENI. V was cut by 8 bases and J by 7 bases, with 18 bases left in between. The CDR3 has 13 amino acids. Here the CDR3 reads CASATLGLREQYF. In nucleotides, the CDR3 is TGTGCCAGCGCAACCCTCGGACTACGGGAGCAGTACTTC. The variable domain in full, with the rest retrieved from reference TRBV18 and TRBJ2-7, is NAGVMQNPRHLVRRRGQEARLRCSPMKGHSHVYWYRQLPEEGLKFMVYLQKENIIDESGMPKERFSAEFPKEGPSILRIQQVVRGDSAAYFCASATLGLREQYFGPGTRLTVT.

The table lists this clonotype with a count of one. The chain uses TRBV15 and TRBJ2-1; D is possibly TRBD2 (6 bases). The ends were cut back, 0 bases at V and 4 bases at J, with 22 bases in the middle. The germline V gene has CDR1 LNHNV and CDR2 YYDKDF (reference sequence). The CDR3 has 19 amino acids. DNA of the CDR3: TGTGCCACCAGCAGAGAATCAGGGTGGGAGGCCCTTCCTTACAATGAGCAGTTCTTC. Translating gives CATSRESGWEALPYNEQFF.

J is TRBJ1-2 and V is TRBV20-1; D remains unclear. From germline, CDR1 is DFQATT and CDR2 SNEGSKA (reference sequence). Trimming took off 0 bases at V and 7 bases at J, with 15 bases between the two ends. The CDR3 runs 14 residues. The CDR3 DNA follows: TGCAGTGCTAGAGATAGCGGCAGATGGGGTGGCTACACCTTC. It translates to CSARDSGRWGGYTF.

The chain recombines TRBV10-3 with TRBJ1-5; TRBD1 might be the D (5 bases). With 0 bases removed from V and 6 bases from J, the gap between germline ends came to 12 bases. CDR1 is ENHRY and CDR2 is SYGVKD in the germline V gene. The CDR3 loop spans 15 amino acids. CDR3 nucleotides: TGTGCCATCAGTGAGTCTGGGCAGGGAGGTCAGCCCCAGCATTTT. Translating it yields CAISESGQGGQPQHF.

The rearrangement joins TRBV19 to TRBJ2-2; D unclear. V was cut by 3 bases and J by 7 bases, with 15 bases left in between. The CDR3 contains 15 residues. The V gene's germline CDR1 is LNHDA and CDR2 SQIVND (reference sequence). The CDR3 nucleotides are TGTGCCAGTAGTATGAAGAACTTCGCAGGCGGGGAGCTGTTTTTT. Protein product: CASSMKNFAGGELFF.

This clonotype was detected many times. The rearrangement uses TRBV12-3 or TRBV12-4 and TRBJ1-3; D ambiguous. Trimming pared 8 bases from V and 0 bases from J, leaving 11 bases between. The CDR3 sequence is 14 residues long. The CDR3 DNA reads TGTGCCAGCTGTAGAAGTTACTCTGGAAACACCATATATTTT. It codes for CASCRSYSGNTIYF.

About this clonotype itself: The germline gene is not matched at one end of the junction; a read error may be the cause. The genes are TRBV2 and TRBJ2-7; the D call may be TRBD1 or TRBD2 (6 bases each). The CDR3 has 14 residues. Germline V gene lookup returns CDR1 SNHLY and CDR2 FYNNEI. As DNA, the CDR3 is TGTACCAGCACCCGGACCGGGGGCCCCTACGAGCAGTACTTC. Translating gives CTSTRTGGPYEQYF.